The clone carrying this T cell receptor (beta chain) was seen a handful of times. The germline gives CDR1 MNHEY, CDR2 SVGAGI. The germline V and J ends were trimmed by 6 bases and 2 bases, with 16 bases remaining between them. The CDR3 loop spans 15 amino acids. The source of the sample is a study of beta chain features in type 1 diabetes. The investigators reverse transcribed all of the isolated RNA, so they sequenced expressed TCRB transcripts. TCRdb keeps only in-frame clones here, not all; method: immunoSEQ multiplex PCR. The sample records about 410,000 clones, approximately 15% being singletons.

This receptor was taken from a man between 25 and 39 years old in good health. The sample taken for sequencing was naive CD4+ T cells from blood. The chain recombines TRBV6-5 with TRBJ2-5, with D tentatively TRBD2 (5 bases). Here the CDR3 reads CASRLNGVLQETQYF. The CDR3 region has the DNA TGTGCCAGCAGATTGAACGGGGTACTACAAGAGACCCAGTACTTC.